The rows below give T cell receptor beta chains drawn from one sample of a study of T cell repertoires in cytomegalovirus infection. TCRdb reprocessed the reads with MiXCR, giving one entry per CDR3 protein. The sample lists 200,000 to 300,000 distinct CDR3 sequences; approximately 10% were seen once. Sequenced sample: PBMCs. The receptor set was obtained from a human donor in good health (CMV status not recorded). Some clones in this sample may be carry-over from other donors' samples. CDR3s include the opening cysteine and the closing phenylalanine or tryptophan. The D gene is left open where the match is weak. Expanded clones get a size class; other rows say once, few or many, or leave the size out.

d_call | clone_size | j_call | v_call | cdr3_aa | cdr3_nt
TRBD1 | many | TRBJ1-1 | TRBV28 | CASSSTGNARTEAFF | TGTGCCAGCAGCTCGACAGGGAACGCGCGAACTGAAGCTTTCTTT
- | few | TRBJ1-2 | TRBV19 | CASSMDLYGYTF | TGTGCCAGTAGTATGGACTTATATGGCTACACCTTC
TRBD2 | many | TRBJ2-7 | TRBV7-8 | CASSGLAGDGTYEQYF | TGTGCCAGCAGCGGTTTAGCGGGCGACGGGACCTACGAGCAGTACTTC
- | many | TRBJ1-4 | TRBV12-3/TRBV12-4 | CASSPVGAGSFEKLFF | TGTGCCAGCAGTCCCGTGGGGGCAGGGTCTTTTGAAAAACTGTTTTTT
- | many | TRBJ1-5 | TRBV12-3/TRBV12-4 | CASSLLTSSNQPQHF | TGTGCCAGCAGCCTCCTGACAAGTAGCAATCAGCCCCAGCATTTT
- | - | TRBJ1-2 | TRBV25-1 | CASSDLNSNYGYTF | TGTGCCAGCAGTGACCTCAATTCTAACTATGGCTACACCTTC
- | many | TRBJ1-1 | TRBV7-9 | CASSSQGSVTEAFF | TGTGCCAGCAGCTCACAGGGCTCGGTCACTGAAGCTTTCTTT
TRBD2 | - | TRBJ2-7 | TRBV6-8 | CASSYRTSGTEQYF | TGTGCCAGCAGTTACCGGACTAGCGGTACCGAGCAGTACTTC
- | - | TRBJ1-2 | TRBV28 | CASHLKKGEGNYGYTF | TGTGCCAGCCACCTCAAGAAGGGGGAGGGTAACTATGGCTACACCTTC
TRBD1 | many | TRBJ2-2 | TRBV7-2 | CASSPDRLYTGELFF | TGTGCCAGCAGCCCGGACAGGTTGTACACCGGGGAGCTGTTTTTT
TRBD1 | - | TRBJ2-7 | TRBV30 | CAWSGTGGGEQYF | TGTGCCTGGAGTGGGACAGGCGGTGGCGAGCAGTACTTC
TRBD1 | many | TRBJ1-4 | TRBV5-4 | CASSFGDRDEKLFF | TGTGCCAGCAGCTTTGGGGACAGAGACGAAAAACTGTTTTTT
- | - | TRBJ2-1 | TRBV6-2/TRBV6-3 | CASSYSSGGRSLQFF | TGTGCCAGCAGTTACTCGTCGGGGGGCCGATCCTTACAGTTCTTC
- | many | TRBJ1-5 | TRBV2 | CASSEVGLNQPQHF | TGTGCCAGCAGTGAAGTAGGGCTCAATCAGCCCCAGCATTTT
- | many | TRBJ2-5 | TRBV12-3/TRBV12-4 | CASSLRGSEKTQYF | TGTGCCAGCAGTTTGCGAGGGAGCGAAAAGACCCAGTACTTC